These 23 T cell receptor beta chains were sequenced from one sample in a study of cytomegalovirus exposure and HLA in healthy donors. Primers included in the PCR were 60 Vbeta and 13 Jbeta primers. Clones were read by immunoSEQ multiplex PCR, and TCRdb kept only the in-frame ones, dropping some. The table has 150,000 to 200,000 clones, 80% to 90% seen once; the top ten hold 1.2%. Sequenced: PBMCs. The receptor source for this set is a girl under 10 years old in good health and CMV-seropositive.

This clone was seen a handful of times. The chain carries TRBV5-6 and TRBJ1-1, with no clear D. Looked up from germline, CDR1 is SGHDT and CDR2 is YYEEEE. With 4 bases removed from V and 5 bases from J, the gap between germline ends came to 12 bases. The CDR3 runs 13 residues. As DNA, the CDR3 is TGTGCCAGCAGCCGTGTGCGTCGGACTGAAGCTTTCTTT. Translating gives CASSRVRRTEAFF. The complete variable domain, with remaining parts taken from reference TRBV5-6 and TRBJ1-1, reads DAGVTQSPTHLIKTRGQQVTLRCSPKSGHDTVSWYQQALGQGPQFIFQYYEEEERQRGNFPDRFSGHQFPNYSSELNVNALLLGDSALYLCASSRVRRTEAFFGQGTRLTVV.

The chain combines TRBV5-4 with TRBJ1-2, with 7 nucleotides matching TRBD1. Germline CDR1 reads SGHNT; CDR2 reads YYREEE (reference sequence). The V segment lost 4 bases and the J segment 6 bases; nucleotides outside the gene matches: 6. The CDR3 has 13 amino acids. The CDR3 spells CASSADRVDGYTF. CDR3 nucleotides: TGTGCCAGCAGCGCAGACAGGGTAGATGGCTACACCTTC.

V gene TRBV7-9 combines with J gene TRBJ2-1; a weak D match, TRBD2 (6 bases). The V and J ends lost 1 base and 15 bases respectively, with 10 bases between them. Per germline, CDR1 SEHNR and CDR2 FQNEAQ (reference sequence). The CDR3 runs to 11 residues. CDR3 nucleotides: TGTGCCAGCAGCTTAGGGGGGGTAAGGTTCTTC. This encodes CASSLGGVRFF.

The chain combines TRBV11-2 with TRBJ1-3; D is undetermined. V shed 5 bases and J shed 0 bases, with 17 bases lying between them. The length of the CDR3 is 17 residues. In germline, CDR1 is SGHAT, CDR2 FQNNGV. The CDR3 DNA sequence: TGTGCCAGCAGCCCCTCGAGAAGCCCTGACTCTGGAAACACCATATATTTT. Translated: CASSPSRSPDSGNTIYF.

This chain links TRBV11-2 with TRBJ2-2; perhaps TRBD1 as D (5 bases). V was cut by 6 bases and J by 4 bases, with 18 bases left in between. The CDR3 is 16 amino acids. In germline, CDR1 is SGHAT, CDR2 FQNNGV. For the CDR3, the DNA is TGTGCCAGCAGACAGGCCGGCGCTAGGGGCACCGGGGAGCTGTTTTTT. This gives the protein CASRQAGARGTGELFF.

The V call is TRBV7-7, the J call TRBJ1-4; TRBD1 matches at 11 bases. This CDR3 has 15 residues. V lost 4 bases, J lost 8 bases, and 6 bases stayed unmatched. Germline V gene data show CDR1 as SSHAT and CDR2 as FNYEAQ (reference sequence). The CDR3 spells CASSSEGQGGEKLFF. The CDR3, as DNA: TGTGCCAGCAGCTCAGAGGGACAGGGGGGGGAAAAACTGTTTTTT.

The chain recombines TRBV18 with TRBJ2-7; TRBD1 matches at 7 bases. Trimming removed 3 bases from V and 6 bases from J; junction bases left unmatched: 8. Germline assignment: CDR1 KGHSH and CDR2 LQKENI. The CDR3 runs 14 residues. CDR3: CASSPTGNKREQYF. The CDR3 DNA sequence: TGTGCCAGCTCACCGACAGGGAATAAACGCGAGCAGTACTTC.

This rearrangement joins TRBV13 to TRBJ1-1; TRBD1 matches 7 bases. The V segment lost 5 bases and the J segment 6 bases; nucleotides outside the gene matches: 9. The CDR3 sequence is 14 residues long. Germline-derived CDR1 and CDR2 are PRHDT and FYEKMQ (reference sequence). CDR3 amino acids: CASSTFNQGAEAFF. In DNA form, the CDR3 reads TGTGCCAGCAGCACCTTCAATCAGGGGGCTGAAGCTTTCTTT. Filled out from reference TRBV13 and TRBJ1-1, the complete variable domain reads AAGVIQSPRHLIKEKRETATLKCYPIPRHDTVYWYQQGPGQDPQFLISFYEKMQSDKGSIPDRFSAQQFSDYHSELNMSSLELGDSALYFCASSTFNQGAEAFFGQGTRLTVV.

The sample holds a few counts of this clone. The chain carries TRBV9 and TRBJ1-6; no reliable D call. This CDR3 is built from 17 residues. Germline CDR1 is SGDLS and CDR2 is YYNGEE. Deletions cut 4 bases from V and 2 bases from J, with 16 bases between. The CDR3, as DNA: TGTGCCAGCAGCCCTAGATCGGAGTTAGCCTATAATTCACCCCTCCACTTT. Protein sequence: CASSPRSELAYNSPLHF.

The rearrangement joins TRBV6-1 to TRBJ2-1; no clear D gene. The CDR3 length is 10 residues. Germline V gene data show CDR1 as MNHNS and CDR2 as SASEGT. The CDR3 coding sequence is TGTGCTACGCAAGGAGTTGAGCAGTTCTTC. Translating it yields CATQGVEQFF.

The chain couples TRBV5-1 to TRBJ2-3; 11 positions match TRBD2. The germline CDR1 and CDR2 sequences are SGHRS and YFSETQ. Trimming at V came to 5 bases and at J to 0 bases, leaving 20 bases not matched to a gene. This CDR3 has 21 amino acids. Written as DNA, the CDR3 is TGCGCCAGCAGGGCCAGGCCCGGGGCTAGCGGGAGGAACACTAGCACAGATACGCAGTATTTT. Protein sequence: CASRARPGASGRNTSTDTQYF.

J is TRBJ2-3 and V is TRBV30; D might be TRBD2 (6 bases). Trimming took off 7 bases at V and 7 bases at J, with 21 bases between the two ends. CDR3 length equals 14 residues. Germline V gives CDR1 GTSNPN, CDR2 SVGIG (reference sequence). The chain's CDR3 is CASTKGRDHNTQYF. The DNA for the CDR3 is TGTGCCTCGACGAAGGGGCGGGACCATAATACGCAGTATTTT. Drawing the rest from reference TRBV30 and TRBJ2-3, the complete variable domain is SQTIHQWPATLVQPVGSPLSLECTVEGTSNPNLYWYRQAAGRGLQLLFYSVGIGQISSEVPQNLSASRPQDRQFILSSKKLLLSDSGFYLCASTKGRDHNTQYFGPGTRLTVL.

The chain combines TRBV6-1 with TRBJ1-5, with D possibly matching TRBD1 (5 bases). CDR3 size: 13 residues. Germline V CDR1 and CDR2: MNHNS, SASEGT. V lost 9 bases to trimming and J lost 4 bases, with 13 bases between them. CDR3 bases: TGTGCCAGTAGGGCAGGGCCTAATCAGCCCCAGCATTTT. It specifies CASRAGPNQPQHF.

The chain recombines TRBV27 with TRBJ2-2; D possibly corresponds to TRBD1 (5 bases). V was trimmed by 3 bases and J by 4 bases, leaving 9 bases between them. This CDR3 has 14 amino acids. CDR1 and CDR2 from the germline V gene are MNHEY and SMNVEV (reference sequence). CDR3 in amino acids: CASSFRGGTGELFF. CDR3 bases: TGTGCCAGCAGTTTTAGGGGTGGCACCGGGGAGCTGTTTTTT.

This chain connects TRBV5-4 to TRBJ2-7, with 7 positions matching TRBD1. The CDR3 consists of 15 residues. Germline lookup yields CDR1 SGHNT and CDR2 YYREEE (reference sequence). V shed 1 base, J shed 10 bases, and the junction held 14 bases outside the gene matches. CDR3 nucleotides: TGTGCCAGCAGCTTGTCCGGGACAGAATCCTACCTACAGTACTTC. As protein: CASSLSGTESYLQYF.

Only a few counts were recorded for this clone. The V call is TRBV27, the J call TRBJ1-1; D is perhaps TRBD1 (6 bases). Germline values: CDR1 MNHEY, CDR2 SMNVEV (reference sequence). Trimming pared 4 bases from V and 4 bases from J, leaving 10 bases between. The CDR3 length is 13 residues. CDR3 region: CASSYTGSTEAFF. In DNA form, the CDR3 reads TGTGCCAGCAGTTACACAGGGAGCACTGAAGCTTTCTTT.

The chain recombines TRBV2 with TRBJ1-2; 7 bases line up with TRBD1. The CDR3 extends over 15 amino acids. Germline V gene lookup returns CDR1 SNHLY and CDR2 FYNNEI. J gave up 4 bases and V 2 bases, and 7 bases lay outside the gene matches. The CDR3 spells CASSERPGQIYGYTF. The CDR3 DNA reads TGTGCCAGCAGTGAACGCCCGGGACAGATCTATGGCTACACCTTC.

The chain has TRBV2 and TRBJ2-3; TRBD2 aligns across 9 bases. The CDR3 length is 15 residues. Germline V lookup: CDR1 SNHLY, CDR2 FYNNEI. The V and J ends lost 4 bases and 2 bases, in that order; junction bases with no gene match: 4. The CDR3 DNA sequence: TGTGCCAGCAGTGGCGGGAGGGGTGCCACAGATACGCAGTATTTT. As protein: CASSGGRGATDTQYF.

This chain connects TRBV9 to TRBJ2-7; 10 nucleotides align to TRBD1. V was pared by 3 bases and J by 4 bases, with 4 bases of the junction left unmatched. The length of the CDR3 is 14 residues. Germline values: CDR1 SGDLS, CDR2 YYNGEE. The CDR3 loop is CASSGQGAGYEQYF. The CDR3 nucleotides read TGTGCCAGCAGCGGACAGGGGGCGGGGTACGAGCAGTACTTC.

In DNA form, the CDR3 reads TGTGCCAGCAGTGGCGATAGTCGAAGCCAGCCCCAGCATTTT. Protein: CASSGDSRSQPQHF. The chain couples TRBV2 to TRBJ1-5; D ambiguous. Germline assignment: CDR1 SNHLY and CDR2 FYNNEI. The V and J ends lost 4 bases and 7 bases respectively, with 14 bases between them. The CDR3 has 14 residues.

The V gene is TRBV28, the J gene TRBJ1-5, with 7 nucleotides matching TRBD1. The CDR3 is 17 residues long. Per the germline V gene, CDR1 is MDHEN and CDR2 is SYDVKM. V dropped 2 bases and J dropped 2; count of bases not matched to a gene: 9. The CDR3 sequence: CASSLITGASGNQPQHF. The CDR3 DNA reads as TGTGCCAGCAGTTTAATCACAGGGGCATCGGGCAATCAGCCCCAGCATTTT. Filled out from reference TRBV28 and TRBJ1-5, the complete variable domain reads DVKVTQSSRYLVKRTGEKVFLECVQDMDHENMFWYRQDPGLGLRLIYFSYDVKMKEKGDIPEGYSVSREKKERFSLILESASTNQTSMYLCASSLITGASGNQPQHFGDGTRLSIL.

The V and J genes are TRBV19 and TRBJ2-3; TRBD2 might be the D (7 bases). The CDR3 sequence is 16 residues long. The germline V gene encodes CDR1 LNHDA and CDR2 SQIVND (reference sequence). V lost 3 bases to trimming and J lost 4 bases, with 17 bases between them. The chain's CDR3 is CASSMGPTGRADTQYF. The DNA for the CDR3 is TGTGCCAGTAGTATGGGGCCCACAGGGAGGGCAGATACGCAGTATTTT.

This clone was observed a handful of times. The chain carries TRBV28 and TRBJ1-1; weak D call: TRBD1 (6 bases). Germline loops: CDR1 MDHEN, CDR2 SYDVKM. This CDR3 region has 14 residues. V lost 6 bases and J lost 4, with 15 bases in between. CDR3 sequence: CASSPVGGSTEAFF. In DNA form, the CDR3 reads TGTGCCAGCAGCCCAGTAGGGGGAAGCACTGAAGCTTTCTTT.